The clone carrying this TCR beta chain came up a few times. The antigen is unknown. This specimen belongs to a study of T-cell memory formation after mild COVID-19. Study background: In these data, TCR clusters were largely donor specific.

5'RACE primed at constant segments yielded TCR alpha and TCR beta cDNA libraries bearing sample barcodes and UMIs. TCRdb redid the calling of the 5' RACE reads with MiXCR, one entry per CDR3 protein. The sample yields 250,000 to 300,000 distinct CDR3 sequences, 15% to 20% seen once. The study, taken as a whole, reports: Mainly in CM and EM were contracting CD4+ clones; CD8+ were in EMRA. Memory sampled before infection contained some responding clones, suggesting cross-reactive memory joined.

This CDR3 contains 16 residues. The V segment lost 5 bases and the J segment 3 bases; nucleotides outside the gene matches: 10. Germline-derived CDR1 and CDR2 are SGHAT and FQNNGV. The sequenced sample consisted of PBMCs or a T cell subset sorted from them (not recorded which). This rearrangement joins TRBV11-2 to TRBJ2-3, with 8 bases fitting TRBD2. The source is a man younger than 30 who had mild COVID-19 (a few samples of this study predate the infection). Cell type and time point are not known. The CDR3 loop reads CASSPRDSGATDTQYF. DNA for the CDR3: TGTGCCAGCAGCCCCCGGGATAGCGGGGCGACAGATACGCAGTATTTT.